Listed below are T cell receptor beta chains from one sample, sequenced in a study of blood T cell repertoires in COVID-19. Clones were sequenced by immunoSEQ multiplex PCR, and TCRdb holds only the in-frame ones, with some missing. The table records 82,000 or so clones, roughly 90% of them present only once. The sequenced sample was PBMCs or T cells enriched from blood (not recorded which). The receptors stem from a woman aged 45-59 years with acute COVID-19. The CDR3 runs from the conserved cysteine through the conserved F or W. The order of the fields is CDR3 DNA, CDR3 protein, J gene, V gene, D gene, clone size. The D gene is left open where the match is weak. A row's size may be missing; if present it is once, few, many or a size class.

cdr3_nt: TGCGCCAGCAGTGAGATCCAGGGGGCGTTGTTCTTC
cdr3_aa: CASSEIQGALFF
j_call: TRBJ2-1
v_call: TRBV10-2
d_call: TRBD1
clone_size: NA

cdr3_nt: TGTGCCTGGAGTGAGGGGGGACAGGGTTCTGGAAACACCATATATTTT
cdr3_aa: CAWSEGGQGSGNTIYF
j_call: TRBJ1-3
v_call: TRBV30
d_call: TRBD1
clone_size: NA

cdr3_nt: TGTGCCAGCAGTGGGACTAGCGGGAGCGAGGGCACAGATACGCAGTATTTT
cdr3_aa: CASSGTSGSEGTDTQYF
j_call: TRBJ2-3
v_call: TRBV6-1
d_call: TRBD2
clone_size: NA

cdr3_nt: TGTGCCAGCAGCGAGAACACAGATACGCAGTATTTT
cdr3_aa: CASSENTDTQYF
j_call: TRBJ2-3
v_call: TRBV3-1/TRBV3-2
d_call: NA
clone_size: NA

cdr3_nt: TGCGCCAGCAGCCAAGGGGGACTAGCGGGAGTCGGCACCGGGGAGCTGTTTTTT
cdr3_aa: CASSQGGLAGVGTGELFF
j_call: TRBJ2-2
v_call: TRBV4-1
d_call: TRBD2
clone_size: NA

cdr3_nt: TGTGCCAGCAGCCCCGTCAGGGGGAGTTATGAAAAACTGTTTTTT
cdr3_aa: CASSPVRGSYEKLFF
j_call: TRBJ1-4
v_call: TRBV3-1/TRBV3-2
d_call: TRBD1
clone_size: NA

cdr3_nt: TGTGCCAGCAGTTTTGGGACAGGGAACCAAAACATTCAGTACTTC
cdr3_aa: CASSFGTGNQNIQYF
j_call: TRBJ2-4
v_call: TRBV6-5
d_call: TRBD1
clone_size: NA

cdr3_nt: TGTGCCAGCAGTGATGTACAGGGGGACAGGAATGAGCAGTTCTTC
cdr3_aa: CASSDVQGDRNEQFF
j_call: TRBJ2-1
v_call: TRBV2
d_call: TRBD1
clone_size: few

cdr3_nt: TGCGCCAGCAGCCAAGATGGTGGGACAGGGTGGGGAAATCAGCCCCAGCATTTT
cdr3_aa: CASSQDGGTGWGNQPQHF
j_call: TRBJ1-5
v_call: TRBV4-1
d_call: TRBD1
clone_size: NA

cdr3_nt: TGCGCCAGCCGTAGAGAACTAGCGGGAGGAGAGACCCAGTACTTC
cdr3_aa: CASRRELAGGETQYF
j_call: TRBJ2-5
v_call: TRBV5-1
d_call: TRBD2
clone_size: few

cdr3_nt: TGTGCCAGCAGTTTAGACAGGTCCCACGAGCAGTACTTC
cdr3_aa: CASSLDRSHEQYF
j_call: TRBJ2-7
v_call: TRBV12-3/TRBV12-4
d_call: NA
clone_size: NA

cdr3_nt: TGTGCCAGCAGCTTAATCGGGGGTGGACAGCCCCAGCATTTT
cdr3_aa: CASSLIGGGQPQHF
j_call: TRBJ1-5
v_call: TRBV7-2
d_call: NA
clone_size: NA

cdr3_nt: TGTGCCAGTAGGCCGCCCGAGGCTCGGGACGAGCAGTACTTC
cdr3_aa: CASRPPEARDEQYF
j_call: TRBJ2-7
v_call: TRBV19
d_call: NA
clone_size: NA

cdr3_nt: TGTGCCATCAATAGACTAGCGGGAGGGCCGGGGGGCACCGGGGAGCTGTTTTTT
cdr3_aa: CAINRLAGGPGGTGELFF
j_call: TRBJ2-2
v_call: TRBV10-3
d_call: TRBD2
clone_size: NA

cdr3_nt: TGTGCCACCAGCAGAGATGGGGACAGGGGAGAGACCCAGTACTTC
cdr3_aa: CATSRDGDRGETQYF
j_call: TRBJ2-5
v_call: TRBV15
d_call: TRBD1
clone_size: NA

cdr3_nt: TGTGCCAGCAGCGTAAGTAAAGGGACTAGCGCGAACACCGGGGAGCTGTTTTTT
cdr3_aa: CASSVSKGTSANTGELFF
j_call: TRBJ2-2
v_call: TRBV9
d_call: TRBD2
clone_size: NA

cdr3_nt: TGTGCCAGTTTTTCCGCGGCAGGGGGCGAGGTTGGCAATCAGCCCCAGCATTTT
cdr3_aa: CASFSAAGGEVGNQPQHF
j_call: TRBJ1-5
v_call: TRBV19
d_call: TRBD1
clone_size: NA

cdr3_nt: TGTGCCAGCAGCTTATTCCGGGACTCCTCCTATGGCTACACCTTC
cdr3_aa: CASSLFRDSSYGYTF
j_call: TRBJ1-2
v_call: TRBV7-9
d_call: NA
clone_size: NA

cdr3_nt: TGTGCCAGCAGTCCCCTAGCGCGGGGAATCTACGAGCAGTACTTC
cdr3_aa: CASSPLARGIYEQYF
j_call: TRBJ2-7
v_call: TRBV27
d_call: NA
clone_size: NA

cdr3_nt: TGTGCCTGGAGTCCGGTCGCTAACTATGGCTACACCTTC
cdr3_aa: CAWSPVANYGYTF
j_call: TRBJ1-2
v_call: TRBV30
d_call: NA
clone_size: NA

cdr3_nt: TGTGCCAGCAGTAAACAGGGGGTTGGAAACACCATATATTTT
cdr3_aa: CASSKQGVGNTIYF
j_call: TRBJ1-3
v_call: TRBV2
d_call: TRBD1
clone_size: NA

cdr3_nt: TGTGCCAGCAGCGCGGGGGGAGTTCATCAAGAGACCCAGTACTTC
cdr3_aa: CASSAGGVHQETQYF
j_call: TRBJ2-5
v_call: TRBV5-8
d_call: TRBD2
clone_size: once

cdr3_nt: TGTGCCAGCAGCCCCTGGGGGACTAGGGTCGCGCAGACCCAGTACTTC
cdr3_aa: CASSPWGTRVAQTQYF
j_call: TRBJ2-5
v_call: TRBV3-1/TRBV3-2
d_call: TRBD2
clone_size: NA

cdr3_nt: TGTGCCAGCAGCCAAGTCCCAGCGGGAGCCTACGAGCAGTACTTC
cdr3_aa: CASSQVPAGAYEQYF
j_call: TRBJ2-7
v_call: TRBV3-1/TRBV3-2
d_call: TRBD2
clone_size: NA

cdr3_nt: TGTGCCAGCAGTCCCAGACTCTACGAGCAGTACTTC
cdr3_aa: CASSPRLYEQYF
j_call: TRBJ2-7
v_call: TRBV27
d_call: NA
clone_size: NA

cdr3_nt: TGTGCCAGCAGCTCAACACCGAACACTGAAGCTTTCTTT
cdr3_aa: CASSSTPNTEAFF
j_call: TRBJ1-1
v_call: TRBV14
d_call: NA
clone_size: NA

cdr3_nt: TGTGCCACCAGTGATTTGCAAGGACTGGGATCCCCCGGGGAGCTGTTTTTT
cdr3_aa: CATSDLQGLGSPGELFF
j_call: TRBJ2-2
v_call: TRBV24-1
d_call: NA
clone_size: NA

cdr3_nt: TGTGCCAGCAGCCACAGACTGGACAGGGGTAATTCACCCCTCCACTTT
cdr3_aa: CASSHRLDRGNSPLHF
j_call: TRBJ1-6
v_call: TRBV14
d_call: TRBD1
clone_size: NA

cdr3_nt: TGTGCCACCAGTGATTCGGGTCCATTGCCCCTGTTCTTC
cdr3_aa: CATSDSGPLPLFF
j_call: TRBJ2-1
v_call: TRBV24-1
d_call: NA
clone_size: NA

cdr3_nt: TGTGCCAGCAGCTTACGGACAGACACTGAAGCTTTCTTT
cdr3_aa: CASSLRTDTEAFF
j_call: TRBJ1-1
v_call: TRBV7-9
d_call: NA
clone_size: NA

cdr3_nt: TGTGCCAGCAGTTACTCGAAACCGACAGGGGAGCTGTTTTTT
cdr3_aa: CASSYSKPTGELFF
j_call: TRBJ2-2
v_call: TRBV6-2/TRBV6-3
d_call: NA
clone_size: NA

cdr3_nt: TGTGCCAGCAGCTTAGATATGACTAGCGGGAAATGGGAGCAGTACTTC
cdr3_aa: CASSLDMTSGKWEQYF
j_call: TRBJ2-7
v_call: TRBV7-2
d_call: TRBD2
clone_size: NA

cdr3_nt: TGTGCCAGCAGGGACAGGGGACTTAACTATGGCTACACCTTC
cdr3_aa: CASRDRGLNYGYTF
j_call: TRBJ1-2
v_call: TRBV21-1
d_call: NA
clone_size: NA

cdr3_nt: TGTGCCAGCACTAATCCCTCTTACGGGGATGAGCAGTTCTTC
cdr3_aa: CASTNPSYGDEQFF
j_call: TRBJ2-1
v_call: TRBV6-5
d_call: NA
clone_size: NA

cdr3_nt: TGTGCTAGTGGTCAGGACAGGGGGTATTCCGGAAACACCATATATTTT
cdr3_aa: CASGQDRGYSGNTIYF
j_call: TRBJ1-3
v_call: TRBV12-5
d_call: TRBD1
clone_size: once

cdr3_nt: TGTGCCACCAGGAGGCGGGGACGCTCCTACGAGCAGTACTTC
cdr3_aa: CATRRRGRSYEQYF
j_call: TRBJ2-7
v_call: TRBV24-1
d_call: NA
clone_size: NA

cdr3_nt: TGTGCCAGCACCCCCATGGACAGGGGGCTGGAGCAGTTCTTC
cdr3_aa: CASTPMDRGLEQFF
j_call: TRBJ2-1
v_call: TRBV6-6
d_call: TRBD1
clone_size: NA

cdr3_nt: TGTGCCAGTAGTGGCAGGGTAACAACTAATGAAAAACTGTTTTTT
cdr3_aa: CASSGRVTTNEKLFF
j_call: TRBJ1-4
v_call: TRBV19
d_call: NA
clone_size: once

cdr3_nt: TGTGCCAGCAAGGATCGGCGGGGGGGGACCCAGTACTTC
cdr3_aa: CASKDRRGGTQYF
j_call: TRBJ2-5
v_call: TRBV12-3/TRBV12-4
d_call: TRBD2
clone_size: once

cdr3_nt: TGTGCCAGCAGTTTAGGGGCGAACACTGAAGCTTTCTTT
cdr3_aa: CASSLGANTEAFF
j_call: TRBJ1-1
v_call: TRBV12-3/TRBV12-4
d_call: NA
clone_size: NA

cdr3_nt: TGTGCCAGCAGCCCCTTTACTTCCGACGAGCAGTACTTC
cdr3_aa: CASSPFTSDEQYF
j_call: TRBJ2-7
v_call: TRBV7-2
d_call: NA
clone_size: NA

cdr3_nt: TGTGCCAGCAGTGAAAGTAGCAGGGGCTTCTATGGCTACACCTTC
cdr3_aa: CASSESSRGFYGYTF
j_call: TRBJ1-2
v_call: TRBV6-1
d_call: NA
clone_size: NA

cdr3_nt: TGTGCCAGCAGCACCGGGGTAGCGCGGGAGTATACGCAGTATTTT
cdr3_aa: CASSTGVAREYTQYF
j_call: TRBJ2-3
v_call: TRBV7-2
d_call: TRBD2
clone_size: NA

cdr3_nt: TGTGCCAGCGGTGGGGGACTAGCGGGCTTCACAGATACGCAGTATTTT
cdr3_aa: CASGGGLAGFTDTQYF
j_call: TRBJ2-3
v_call: TRBV5-6
d_call: TRBD2
clone_size: NA

cdr3_nt: TGCGCCAGCAGCTTGGGGACAACCAACACCGGGGAGCTGTTTTTT
cdr3_aa: CASSLGTTNTGELFF
j_call: TRBJ2-2
v_call: TRBV5-1
d_call: NA
clone_size: NA

cdr3_nt: TGTGCTAGCAGCCCGGACAGAGGCTCCTACAATGAGCAGTTCTTC
cdr3_aa: CASSPDRGSYNEQFF
j_call: TRBJ2-1
v_call: TRBV7-7
d_call: NA
clone_size: NA

cdr3_nt: TGCGCCAGCAGCTTGGAGTCTTTGCGTAATGAGCAGTTCTTC
cdr3_aa: CASSLESLRNEQFF
j_call: TRBJ2-1
v_call: TRBV5-1
d_call: NA
clone_size: NA